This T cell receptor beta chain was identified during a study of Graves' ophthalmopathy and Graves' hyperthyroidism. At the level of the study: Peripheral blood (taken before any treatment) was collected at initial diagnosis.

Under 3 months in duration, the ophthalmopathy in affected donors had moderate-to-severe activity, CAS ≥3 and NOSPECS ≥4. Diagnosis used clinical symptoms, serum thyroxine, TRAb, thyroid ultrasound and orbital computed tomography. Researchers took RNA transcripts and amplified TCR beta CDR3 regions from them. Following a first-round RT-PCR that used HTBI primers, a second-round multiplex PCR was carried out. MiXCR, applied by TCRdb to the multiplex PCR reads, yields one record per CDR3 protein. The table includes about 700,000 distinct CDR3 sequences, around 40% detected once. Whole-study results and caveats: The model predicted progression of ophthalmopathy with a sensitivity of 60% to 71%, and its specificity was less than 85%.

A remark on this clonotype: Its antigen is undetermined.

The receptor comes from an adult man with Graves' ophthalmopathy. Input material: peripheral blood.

In nucleotides, the CDR3 is TGTGCCAGCAGTGAATATGGACTGAACACTGAAGCTTTCTTT. Its protein product is CASSEYGLNTEAFF. The V gene is TRBV6-1, the J gene TRBJ1-1; D is unresolved. CDR1 is MNHNS, CDR2 SASEGT, per germline. V shed 2 bases and J shed 0 bases, with 7 bases lying between them. The CDR3 has 14 residues.